Following are 29 T cell receptor beta chains from one sample sequenced in a study of identical twins' blood T cells. TCRdb re-derived calls from the 5' RACE reads in MiXCR, one entry per CDR3 protein. The profile shows 300,000 to 450,000 distinct CDR3 sequences, under 30% of them singletons. Sequenced material: PBMCs. These receptors all stem from a woman between 18 and 55 years old in good health.

The chain uses TRBV5-1 and TRBJ2-1; possible D gene TRBD2, 5 bases. The germline V and J ends were trimmed by 3 bases and 0 bases, with 13 bases remaining between them. The germline CDR1 and CDR2 sequences are SGHRS and YFSETQ. This CDR3 is 16 amino acids long. The CDR3 DNA follows: TGCGCCAGCAGCTACGGACTGGTCAGCTCCTACAATGAGCAGTTCTTC. As protein: CASSYGLVSSYNEQFF.

In its sample, this clonotype was seen a few times. The chain links TRBV5-1 to TRBJ1-1; D not resolved. Deletions cut 4 bases from V and 5 bases from J, with 15 bases between. The CDR3 is 14 residues long. Germline CDR1 SGHRS, CDR2 YFSETQ. CDR3 amino acids: CASSPDPPRTEAFF. CDR3 nucleotides: TGCGCCAGCAGCCCTGACCCCCCCAGGACTGAAGCTTTCTTT.

The rearrangement uses TRBV12-5 and TRBJ2-3; no reliable D call. In germline, CDR1 is LGHNT, CDR2 FRNRAP. V lost 7 bases, J lost 4 bases, and 12 bases lay in between. The CDR3 has 13 amino acids. The CDR3 DNA reads TGTGCTAGTGTTCAATCTGCCGCAGATACGCAGTATTTT. It codes for CASVQSAADTQYF.

The chain is built from TRBV5-1 and TRBJ2-3; either TRBD1 or TRBD2 may supply D (5 bases each). Germline V lookup: CDR1 SGHRS, CDR2 YFSETQ. V was cut by 0 bases and J by 1 base, with 12 bases left in between. The CDR3 length is 16 residues. This chain's CDR3 is CASSLAPGRRTDTQYF. The DNA of the CDR3 is TGCGCCAGCAGCTTGGCCCCGGGGCGCCGCACAGATACGCAGTATTTT. The whole variable domain, remainder taken from reference TRBV5-1 and TRBJ2-3, is KAGVTQTPRYLIKTRGQQVTLSCSPISGHRSVSWYQQTPGQGLQFLFEYFSETQRNKGNFPGRFSGRQFSNSRSEMNVSTLELGDSALYLCASSLAPGRRTDTQYFGPGTRLTVL.

The genes are TRBV19 and TRBJ2-2; possible D gene TRBD1, 5 bases. Germline assignment: CDR1 LNHDA and CDR2 SQIVND (reference sequence). The V end lost 10 bases, the J end lost 4 bases, and 16 bases lay between the germline ends. This CDR3 has 14 amino acids. CDR3 nucleotides: TGTGCCACCAGGGTACGTCTAGGCACCGGGGAGCTGTTTTTT. Translation: CATRVRLGTGELFF.

There are many counts of this clonotype. The chain couples TRBV29-1 to TRBJ1-1, with TRBD1 matching 7 bases. V shed 7 bases and J 11 bases; nucleotides not matched to a gene: 10. The CDR3 totals 11 residues. In germline, CDR1 is SQVTM, CDR2 ANQGSEA. The CDR3 DNA follows: TGCAGCGCCGGGGACAGTTTGTTTGCTTTCTTT. Translation gives CSAGDSLFAFF.

The rearrangement links TRBV29-1 to TRBJ2-1; D is undetermined. Germline CDR1 SQVTM, CDR2 ANQGSEA. The CDR3 is made up of 12 amino acids. With 7 bases removed from V and 4 bases from J, the gap between germline ends came to 11 bases. CDR3 bases: TGCAGCGGACGGAGACGATACAATGAGCAGTTCTTC. Amino acids: CSGRRRYNEQFF.

The genes are TRBV27 and TRBJ2-1; TRBD2 matches 8 bases. This CDR3 region has 16 residues. Germline V CDR1 and CDR2: MNHEY, SMNVEV (reference sequence). V lost 8 bases to trimming and J lost 0 bases; unmatched junction nucleotides: 9. CDR3 nucleotide sequence: TGTGCCAGCCAGGCGGGAGGTTATAGCTCCTACAATGAGCAGTTCTTC. Translating it yields CASQAGGYSSYNEQFF.

This clonotype was seen a handful of times. V gene TRBV2 combines with J gene TRBJ2-3, with unresolved D. CDR1 is SNHLY and CDR2 is FYNNEI in the germline V gene. The CDR3 spans 12 residues. V gave up 6 bases and J gave up 4 bases, with 8 bases separating them. The CDR3 protein is CASRFGSDTQYF. CDR3 nucleotide sequence: TGTGCCAGCAGGTTTGGATCAGATACGCAGTATTTT.

This clonotype was observed many times. The chain's CDR3 is CASSYGGTANTEAFF. The CDR3 DNA reads as TGTGCCAGCAGCTACGGAGGGACAGCGAACACTGAAGCTTTCTTT. The V gene is TRBV13, the J gene TRBJ1-1, with 7 positions matching TRBD1. Looked up from germline, CDR1 is PRHDT and CDR2 is FYEKMQ (reference sequence). This CDR3 spans 15 amino acids. With V trimmed by 4 bases and J by 1 base, 6 bases remained unmatched.

CDR3 DNA sequence: TGCAGCGTTGACGGGAACAGGGGACCATCCGGCTACACCTTC. It is translated as CSVDGNRGPSGYTF. V usage is TRBV29-1 and J usage is TRBJ1-2, with 7 bases aligning to TRBD1. After removal of 3 bases from V and 8 bases from J, the junction contained 12 bases not matched to a gene. Germline V gene sequence: CDR1 SQVTM, CDR2 ANQGSEA. This CDR3 is built from 14 residues.

This clonotype was recorded a few times. V is TRBV10-3 and J is TRBJ1-1; D is possibly TRBD1 (6 bases). The CDR3 loop spans 16 amino acids. V was clipped by 0 bases and J by 2 bases, with 13 bases between them. The V gene's germline CDR1 is ENHRY and CDR2 SYGVKD. The CDR3 reads CAISESPRGANTEAFF. The CDR3 nucleotides are TGTGCCATCAGTGAGTCTCCACGGGGGGCCAACACTGAAGCTTTCTTT.

The chain couples TRBV19 to TRBJ1-1, with a weak D call TRBD1 (6 bases). CDR1 and CDR2 from the germline V gene are LNHDA and SQIVND (reference sequence). This CDR3 is built from 15 residues. V lost 4 bases and J lost 0, with 12 bases in between. CDR3 sequence reads: CASSTYRALNTEAFF. For the CDR3, the DNA is TGTGCCAGTAGTACATACAGGGCGTTGAACACTGAAGCTTTCTTT.

The V and J genes are TRBV5-1 and TRBJ1-1; a weak D match, TRBD1 (6 bases). Trimming pared 0 bases from V and 2 bases from J, leaving 11 bases between. There are 15 residues in the CDR3. Germline assignment: CDR1 SGHRS and CDR2 YFSETQ. The CDR3 DNA follows: TGCGCCAGCAGCTTGGATCCAGGGGTCAACACTGAAGCTTTCTTT. Its protein product is CASSLDPGVNTEAFF.

The CDR3 DNA reads as TGCGCCAGCAGTCCACAGGGGAATCAAGAGACCCAGTACTTC. It encodes CASSPQGNQETQYF. This chain uses TRBV5-1 with TRBJ2-5; TRBD1 aligns across 7 bases. Looked up from germline, CDR1 is SGHRS and CDR2 is YFSETQ. There are 14 residues in the CDR3. J lost 2 bases, V lost 5 bases, and 6 bases had no gene match.

The V call is TRBV5-1, the J call TRBJ1-1; D is uncertain. CDR1 and CDR2 from the germline V gene are SGHRS and YFSETQ. With 4 bases removed from V and 2 bases from J, the gap between germline ends came to 18 bases. CDR3 length: 16 residues. The CDR3: CASSIGPRGSNTEAFF. CDR3 nucleotide sequence: TGCGCCAGCAGCATAGGACCCCGCGGCAGTAACACTGAAGCTTTCTTT. Full variable domain (remainder filled in from reference TRBV5-1 and TRBJ1-1): KAGVTQTPRYLIKTRGQQVTLSCSPISGHRSVSWYQQTPGQGLQFLFEYFSETQRNKGNFPGRFSGRQFSNSRSEMNVSTLELGDSALYLCASSIGPRGSNTEAFFGQGTRLTVV.

This clonotype showed up many times. This chain connects TRBV20-1 to TRBJ2-7; D remains unclear. The CDR3 is 13 residues long. V gave up 2 bases and J gave up 0 bases, with 8 bases separating them. The germline V gene encodes CDR1 DFQATT and CDR2 SNEGSKA (reference sequence). The CDR3: CSARFSLSYEQYF. The CDR3 DNA reads TGCAGTGCTAGATTCAGTCTCTCCTACGAGCAGTACTTC.

This clonotype showed up just a few times. V usage is TRBV29-1 and J usage is TRBJ2-1; 7 bases line up with TRBD1. Germline loops: CDR1 SQVTM, CDR2 ANQGSEA. Trimming at V came to 6 bases and at J to 0 bases, leaving 14 bases not matched to a gene. This CDR3 region has 17 residues. The CDR3 coding sequence is TGCAGCGTCCGAGGCGGCCCACAGGGGTCCTCCTACAATGAGCAGTTCTTC. Encoded protein: CSVRGGPQGSSYNEQFF.

This clonotype has a handful of counts. The J gene is TRBJ1-6, the V gene TRBV29-1; D is uncertain. This CDR3 region has 10 residues. Germline CDR1 is SQVTM and CDR2 is ANQGSEA. Trimming pared 6 bases from V and 8 bases from J, leaving 5 bases between. The CDR3, as DNA: TGCAGCGTCCCGCATTCACCCCTCCACTTT. This translates into CSVPHSPLHF.

The chain carries TRBV7-8 and TRBJ1-6; the D gene is possibly TRBD1 (6 bases). From germline, CDR1 is SGHVS and CDR2 FQNEAQ. Between the trimmed V and J ends, which lost 4 bases and 9 bases, there was a span of 19 bases. The CDR3 is 16 residues long. Here the CDR3 DNA reads TGTGCCAGCAGCTACTCCCCGGGTCTAGGGGGTTCACCCCTCCACTTT. This sequence encodes CASSYSPGLGGSPLHF.

This chain links TRBV7-3 with TRBJ1-5, with no clear D. Germline V CDR1 and CDR2: SGHTA, FQGTGA. This CDR3 region has 12 residues. The V end lost 8 bases, the J end lost 3 bases, and 8 bases lay between the germline ends. For the CDR3, the DNA is TGTGCCAGCCGCAGGAACAATCAGCCCCAGCATTTT. It codes for CASRRNNQPQHF.

This chain joins TRBV9 and TRBJ2-3; 8 positions match TRBD2. This CDR3 region has 14 residues. Germline-derived CDR1 and CDR2 are SGDLS and YYNGEE. V lost 8 bases, J lost 2 bases, and 7 bases stayed unmatched. CDR3: CASRSGSPTDTQYF. The CDR3 nucleotides read TGTGCCAGTCGAAGCGGGAGCCCCACAGATACGCAGTATTTT.

The CDR3 region is CSARDIREADTQYF. The CDR3 DNA reads as TGCAGTGCTAGAGACATTCGGGAGGCAGATACGCAGTATTTT. This chain uses TRBV20-1 with TRBJ2-3, with TRBD2 matching 7 bases. Germline CDR1 DFQATT, CDR2 SNEGSKA (reference sequence). V was pared by 0 bases and J by 4 bases, with 4 bases of the junction left unmatched. The length of the CDR3 is 14 residues.

The rearrangement joins TRBV6-1 to TRBJ2-1, with D possibly being TRBD2 (5 bases). V lost 4 bases to trimming and J lost 5 bases, with 9 bases between them. CDR1 is MNHNS and CDR2 is SASEGT in the germline V gene. This CDR3 region has 13 residues. The CDR3: CASSGTVNNEQFF. The DNA for the CDR3 is TGTGCCAGCAGTGGGACTGTAAACAATGAGCAGTTCTTC.

The chain is built from TRBV19 and TRBJ1-5; D possibly corresponds to TRBD1 (5 bases). Germline V CDR1 and CDR2: LNHDA, SQIVND (reference sequence). The V gene lost 5 bases and the J gene lost 5 bases, with 13 bases spanning the gap. The CDR3 contains 14 residues. CDR3 residues: CASSGGTAYQPQHF. CDR3 sequence (DNA): TGTGCCAGTAGTGGCGGGACGGCGTATCAGCCCCAGCATTTT.

At least ten counts were recorded for this clonotype. V usage is TRBV7-3 and J usage is TRBJ1-1; TRBD1 is a possible D gene (6 bases). This CDR3 is built from 17 residues. Germline V lookup: CDR1 SGHTA, CDR2 FQGTGA. V shed 0 bases and J shed 2 bases, with 16 bases lying between them. CDR3 protein: CASSLTILGTPNTEAFF. Written as DNA, the CDR3 is TGTGCCAGCAGCTTAACGATCCTCGGGACACCTAACACTGAAGCTTTCTTT.

This chain uses TRBV25-1 with TRBJ2-3; TRBD1 agrees at 8 bases. CDR1 is MGHDK, CDR2 SYGVNS, per germline. V was pared by 8 bases and J by 1 base, with 5 bases of the junction left unmatched. The CDR3 sequence is 14 residues long. The CDR3 DNA reads as TGTGCCAGCTCGGACAGGGTGGGCACAGATACGCAGTATTTT. It codes for CASSDRVGTDTQYF.

This clonotype was recorded at least ten times. DNA for the CDR3: TGTGCCATCAGGTCCTGGGCCGGCCAGCATAACTATGGCTACACCTTC. Translating it yields CAIRSWAGQHNYGYTF. This sequence joins TRBV10-3 and TRBJ1-2, with D unresolved. This CDR3 contains 16 residues. The V end was cut by 6 bases, the J end by 1 base, with 18 bases between. The germline V gene encodes CDR1 ENHRY and CDR2 SYGVKD.

This clonotype was detected only a few times. The chain has TRBV12-5 and TRBJ2-3; tentatively, D is TRBD2 (6 bases). Germline values: CDR1 LGHNT, CDR2 FRNRAP. This CDR3 spans 19 amino acids. V gave up 0 bases and J gave up 4 bases, with 23 bases separating them. CDR3 loop: CASGLVRGLRSALPDTQYF. The CDR3 DNA sequence: TGTGCTAGTGGTTTGGTAAGGGGACTGAGGAGCGCCCTCCCAGATACGCAGTATTTT.